Presented here are 5 T cell receptor beta chains from one specimen sequenced in a study of blood T cells in healthy people across ages (dated by TCRdb to the mid-2010s). The receptor library was made with 5' RACE. The sequencer was an Illumina HiSeq 2500. A second roughly 7 to 11 cycle PCR used a sample-barcoded 5' primer and a J-beta primer mix. TCRdb passed the public sequencing reads through fastp at Q25 and MiXCR, retaining productive beta sequences. Rows with one shared CDR3 protein collapse into an entry with the most common genes and DNA. This sample is represented by fewer than 1,200,000 distinct CDR3 sequences; about 23% of them were singletons. Around 0.75% of the sample is held by the ten biggest clonotypes. This sample was also put to use in a study of T cells of mothers and their children.

Sequencing used blood. Receptors originate from a girl aged 2-10 years in good health.

This clonotype came up a few times. The chain employs TRBV6-6 and TRBJ2-7; TRBD2 matches at 13 bases. The CDR3 has 15 amino acids. Germline V CDR1 and CDR2: MNHNY, SVGAGI (reference sequence). Trimming cost V 6 bases and J 7 bases; bases outside gene matches: 9. CDR3 in DNA: TGTGCCAGCAGCCTACTAGCGGGGGGGGAGGAAGAGCAGTACTTC. It specifies CASSLLAGGEEEQYF.

The rearrangement uses TRBV6-5 and TRBJ1-1; no clear D. V gave up 4 bases and J gave up 8 bases, with 11 bases separating them. Germline V gene data show CDR1 as MNHEY and CDR2 as SVGAGI. This CDR3 spans 12 amino acids. CDR3 in DNA: TGTGCCAGCAGTTCCTGCTCAGAGGAAGCTTTCTTT. Translated: CASSSCSEEAFF.

The gene calls are TRBV6-4 and TRBJ2-3; no reliable D call. Germline CDR1 and CDR2: MRHNA and SNTAGT. This CDR3 has 13 residues. Trimming left V 0 bases short and J 3 bases short, with 4 bases between. CDR3 nucleotide sequence: TGTGCCAGCAGTGACTCAGAGACAGATACGCAGTATTTT. It translates to CASSDSETDTQYF.

Only a few counts were recorded for this clonotype. The rearrangement joins TRBV4-3 to TRBJ2-1, with D maybe TRBD1 (5 bases). The CDR3 covers 15 residues. Trimming left V 8 bases short and J 0 bases short, with 14 bases between. CDR1 is LGHNA and CDR2 is YSLEER in the germline V gene. CDR3 nucleotide sequence: TGCGCCAGCTCATCACAGGCCCACTCCTACAATGAGCAGTTCTTC. Amino acid sequence: CASSSQAHSYNEQFF.

The chain has TRBV11-2 and TRBJ1-1; D gene uncertain. The CDR3 sequence is 12 residues long. V lost 6 bases and J lost 10, with 15 bases in between. Looked up from germline, CDR1 is SGHAT and CDR2 is FQNNGV. CDR3 in amino acids: CASSLLGGGAFF. The CDR3 DNA reads as TGTGCCAGCAGTTTACTCGGAGGAGGAGCTTTCTTT.